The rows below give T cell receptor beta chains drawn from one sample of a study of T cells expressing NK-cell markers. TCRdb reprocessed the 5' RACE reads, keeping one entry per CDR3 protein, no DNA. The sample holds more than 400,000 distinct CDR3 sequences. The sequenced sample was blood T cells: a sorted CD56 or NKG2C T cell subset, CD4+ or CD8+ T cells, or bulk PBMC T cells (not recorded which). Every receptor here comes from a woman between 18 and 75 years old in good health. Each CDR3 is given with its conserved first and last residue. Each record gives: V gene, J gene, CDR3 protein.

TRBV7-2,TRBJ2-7,CASSLGGTGRGWNEQYF
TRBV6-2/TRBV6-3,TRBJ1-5,CASSYSPDRGQPQHF
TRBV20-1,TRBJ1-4,CSAPGYNEKLFF
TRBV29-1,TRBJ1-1,CSVESGGSNTEAFF
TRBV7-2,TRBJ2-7,CASSSRFTYEQYF
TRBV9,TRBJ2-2,CASSVGVGNTGELFF
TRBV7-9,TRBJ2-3,CASTRGVAGVTDTQYF
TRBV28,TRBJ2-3,CASSVPAGAGFGTGDTQYF
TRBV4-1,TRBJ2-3,CASSQSPAGVTDTQYF
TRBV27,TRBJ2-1,CASSPLMSSYNEQFF
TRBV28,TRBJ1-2,CASRRDRWRGYTF
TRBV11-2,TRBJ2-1,CASSVGLAGGISYNEQFF
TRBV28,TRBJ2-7,CASSHRGLTYEQYF
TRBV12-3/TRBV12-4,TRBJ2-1,CASSGGRGSSYNEQFF
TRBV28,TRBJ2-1,CASSLRVGGQFF
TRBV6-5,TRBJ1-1,CASSAQGTEAFF
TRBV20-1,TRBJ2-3,CSARDFAGGPEDTQYF
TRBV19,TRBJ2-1,CASSIAWDNEQFF
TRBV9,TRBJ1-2,CASSVRDRGHYGYTF
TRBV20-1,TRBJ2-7,CSARLAGGLPYEQYF
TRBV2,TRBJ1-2,CASSEGFGTLPYGYTF
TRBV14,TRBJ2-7,CASSQESGKVRGQYF
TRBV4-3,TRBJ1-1,CASSQDLWVGGLTEAFF
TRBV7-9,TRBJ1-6,CASSLRDTDSPLHF
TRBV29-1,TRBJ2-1,CSVSLAVAGGHEQFF
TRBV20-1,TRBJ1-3,CSASLGQYSGNTIYF
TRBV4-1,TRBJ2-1,CASSPDRPSYNEQFF
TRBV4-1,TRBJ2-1,CASSQVRLAGEHNEQFF
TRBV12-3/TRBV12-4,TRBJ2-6,CASSLSSGYGANVLTF
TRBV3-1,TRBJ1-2,CASSRDTRGYTF
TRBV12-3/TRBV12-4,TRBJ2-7,CASSFAVDRGRYEQYF
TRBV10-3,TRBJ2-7,CAISEGLAAIYEQYF
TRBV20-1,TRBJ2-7,CSARDQLAQGYEQYF
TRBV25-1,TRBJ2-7,CASTGVGYEQYF
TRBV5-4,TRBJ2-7,CASSHPGERYEQYF
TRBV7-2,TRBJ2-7,CASSLGGTSGSWYEQYF
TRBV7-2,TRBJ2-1,CASTPRVDEQFF
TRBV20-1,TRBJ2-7,CSAGTRSEQYF
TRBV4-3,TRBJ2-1,CASSQGSSSYNEQFF
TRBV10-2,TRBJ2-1,CASSDPASWLYNEQFF
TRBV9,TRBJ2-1,CASSVALTSGSIYEQFF
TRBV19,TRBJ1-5,CAGGDWAQPQHF
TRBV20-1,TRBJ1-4,CSATSPGSVREKLFF
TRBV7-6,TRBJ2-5,CASRQSHGGNQETQYF
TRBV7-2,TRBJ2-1,CASSQRVADEQFF
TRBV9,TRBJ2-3,CASSVAHTDTQYF
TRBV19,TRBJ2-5,CATAGSGLVRPIETQYF
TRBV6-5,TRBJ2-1,CASSFSGSNEQFF
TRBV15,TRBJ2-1,CATSNAQRGSYNEQFF
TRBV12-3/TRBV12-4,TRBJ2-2,CASSPSSTGELFF
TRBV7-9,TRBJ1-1,CASSSLTGTANTEAFF
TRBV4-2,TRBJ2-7,CASSQEGGSINEQYF
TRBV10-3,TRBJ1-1,CAISPLAGNTEAFF
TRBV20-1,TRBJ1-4,CSARDLRDSNEKLFF
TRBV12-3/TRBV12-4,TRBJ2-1,CASSLVGIEQFF
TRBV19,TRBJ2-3,CATTGLAGAGTQYF
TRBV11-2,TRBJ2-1,CASSPMGRVREQFF